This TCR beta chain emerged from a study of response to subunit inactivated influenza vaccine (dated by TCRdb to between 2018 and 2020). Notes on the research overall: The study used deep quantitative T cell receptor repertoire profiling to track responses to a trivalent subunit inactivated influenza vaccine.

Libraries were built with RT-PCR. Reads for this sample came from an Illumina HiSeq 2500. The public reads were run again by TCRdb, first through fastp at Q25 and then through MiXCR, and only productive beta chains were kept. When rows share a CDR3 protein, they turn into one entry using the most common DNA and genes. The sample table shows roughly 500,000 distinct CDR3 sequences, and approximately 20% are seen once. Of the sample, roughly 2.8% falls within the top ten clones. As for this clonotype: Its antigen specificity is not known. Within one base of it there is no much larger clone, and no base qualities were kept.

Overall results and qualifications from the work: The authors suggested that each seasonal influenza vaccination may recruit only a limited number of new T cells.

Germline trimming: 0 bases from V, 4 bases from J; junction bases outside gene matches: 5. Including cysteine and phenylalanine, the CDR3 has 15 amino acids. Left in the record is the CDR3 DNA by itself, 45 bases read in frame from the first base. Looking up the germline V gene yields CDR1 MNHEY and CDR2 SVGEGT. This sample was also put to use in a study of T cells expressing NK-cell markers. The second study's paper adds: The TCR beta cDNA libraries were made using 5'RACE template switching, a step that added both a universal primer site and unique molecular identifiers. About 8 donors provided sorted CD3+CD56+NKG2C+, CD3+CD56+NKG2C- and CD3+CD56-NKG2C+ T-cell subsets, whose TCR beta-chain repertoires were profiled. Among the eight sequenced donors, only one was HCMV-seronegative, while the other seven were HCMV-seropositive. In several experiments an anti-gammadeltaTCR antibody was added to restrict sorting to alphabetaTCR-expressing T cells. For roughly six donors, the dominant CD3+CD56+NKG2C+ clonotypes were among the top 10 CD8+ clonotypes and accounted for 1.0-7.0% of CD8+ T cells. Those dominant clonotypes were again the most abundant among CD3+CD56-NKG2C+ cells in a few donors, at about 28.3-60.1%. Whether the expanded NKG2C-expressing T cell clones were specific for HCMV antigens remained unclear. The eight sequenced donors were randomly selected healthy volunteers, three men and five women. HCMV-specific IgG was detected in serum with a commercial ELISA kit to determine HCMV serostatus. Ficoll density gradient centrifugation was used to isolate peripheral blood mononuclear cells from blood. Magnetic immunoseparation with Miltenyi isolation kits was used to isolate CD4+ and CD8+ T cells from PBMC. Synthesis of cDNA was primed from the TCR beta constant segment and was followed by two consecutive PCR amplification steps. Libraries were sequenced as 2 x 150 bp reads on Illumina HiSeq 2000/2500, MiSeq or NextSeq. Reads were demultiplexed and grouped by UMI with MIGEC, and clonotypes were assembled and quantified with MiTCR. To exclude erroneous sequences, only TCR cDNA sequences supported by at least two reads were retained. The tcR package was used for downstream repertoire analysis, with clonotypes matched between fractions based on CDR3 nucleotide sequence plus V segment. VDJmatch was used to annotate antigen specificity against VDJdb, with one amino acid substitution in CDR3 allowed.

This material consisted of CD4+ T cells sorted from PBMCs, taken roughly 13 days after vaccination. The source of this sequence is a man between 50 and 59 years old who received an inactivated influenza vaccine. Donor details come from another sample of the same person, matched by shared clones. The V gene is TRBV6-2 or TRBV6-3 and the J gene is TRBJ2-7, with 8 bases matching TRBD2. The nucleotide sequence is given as TGTGCCAGCAGTTACTCTGCGGGGGGTCTGTACGAGCAGTACTTC. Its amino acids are CASSYSAGGLYEQYF.